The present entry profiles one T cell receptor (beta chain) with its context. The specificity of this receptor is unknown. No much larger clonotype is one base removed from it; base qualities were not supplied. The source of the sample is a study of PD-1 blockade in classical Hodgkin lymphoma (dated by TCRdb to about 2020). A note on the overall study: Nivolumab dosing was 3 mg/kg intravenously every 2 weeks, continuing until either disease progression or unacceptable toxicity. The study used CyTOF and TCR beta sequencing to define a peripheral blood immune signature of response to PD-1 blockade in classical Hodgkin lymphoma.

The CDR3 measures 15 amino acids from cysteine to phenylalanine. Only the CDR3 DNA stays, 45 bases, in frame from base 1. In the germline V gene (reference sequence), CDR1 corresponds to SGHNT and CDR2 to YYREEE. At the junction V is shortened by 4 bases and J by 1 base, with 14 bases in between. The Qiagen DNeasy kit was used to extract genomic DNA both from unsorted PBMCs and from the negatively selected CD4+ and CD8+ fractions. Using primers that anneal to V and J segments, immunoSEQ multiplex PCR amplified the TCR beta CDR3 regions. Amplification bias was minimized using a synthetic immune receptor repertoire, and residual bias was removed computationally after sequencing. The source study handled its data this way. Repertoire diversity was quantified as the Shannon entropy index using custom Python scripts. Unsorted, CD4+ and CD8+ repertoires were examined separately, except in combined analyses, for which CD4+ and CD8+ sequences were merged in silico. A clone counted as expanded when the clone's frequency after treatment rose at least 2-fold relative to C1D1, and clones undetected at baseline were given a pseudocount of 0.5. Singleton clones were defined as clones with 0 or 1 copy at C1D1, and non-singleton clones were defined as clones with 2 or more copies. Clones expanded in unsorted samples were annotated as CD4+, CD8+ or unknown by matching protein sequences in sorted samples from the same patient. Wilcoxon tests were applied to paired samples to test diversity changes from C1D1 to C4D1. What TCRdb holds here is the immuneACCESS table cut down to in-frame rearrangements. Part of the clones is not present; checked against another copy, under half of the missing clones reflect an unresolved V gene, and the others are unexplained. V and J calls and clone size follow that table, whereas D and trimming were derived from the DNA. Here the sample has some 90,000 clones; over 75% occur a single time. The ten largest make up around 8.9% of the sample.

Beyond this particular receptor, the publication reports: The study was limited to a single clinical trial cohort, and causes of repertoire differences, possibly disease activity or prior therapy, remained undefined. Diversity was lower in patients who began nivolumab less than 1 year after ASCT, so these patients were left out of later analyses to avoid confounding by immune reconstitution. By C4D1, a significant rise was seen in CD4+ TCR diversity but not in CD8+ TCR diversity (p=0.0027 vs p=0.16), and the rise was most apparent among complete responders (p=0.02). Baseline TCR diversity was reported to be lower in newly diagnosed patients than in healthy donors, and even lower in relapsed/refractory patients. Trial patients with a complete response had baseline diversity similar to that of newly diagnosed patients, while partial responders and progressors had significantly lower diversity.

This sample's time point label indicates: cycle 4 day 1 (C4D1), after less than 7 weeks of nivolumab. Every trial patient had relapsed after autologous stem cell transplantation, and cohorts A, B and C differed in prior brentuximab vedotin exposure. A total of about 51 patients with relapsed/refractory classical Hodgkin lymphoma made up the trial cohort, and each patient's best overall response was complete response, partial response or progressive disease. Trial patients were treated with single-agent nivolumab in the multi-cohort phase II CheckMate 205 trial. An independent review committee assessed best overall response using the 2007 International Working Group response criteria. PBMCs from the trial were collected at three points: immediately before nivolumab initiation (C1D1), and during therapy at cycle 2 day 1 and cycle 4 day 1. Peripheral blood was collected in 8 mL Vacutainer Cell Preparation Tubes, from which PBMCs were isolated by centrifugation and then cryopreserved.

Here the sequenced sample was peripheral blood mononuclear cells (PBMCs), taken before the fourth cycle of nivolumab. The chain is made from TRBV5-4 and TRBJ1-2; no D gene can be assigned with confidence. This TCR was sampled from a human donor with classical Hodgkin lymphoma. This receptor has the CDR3 CASSPLRGLNYGYTF. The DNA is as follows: TGTGCCAGCAGCCCCCTCCGGGGTCTTAACTATGGCTACACCTTC.